This paragraph covers one T cell receptor beta chain sequence. The antigen is undetermined. Trimming cost V 1 base and J 0 bases, with 7 bases left between them. Germline CDR1 reads SGDLS; CDR2 reads YYNGEE. This CDR3 spans 14 amino acids. This sample was taken from a study of shared clonotypes between healthy human individuals. Study-level results: Compared with memory subsets, naive subsets generally had larger estimated richness. Sequencing depth was predicted to influence how clonotypes are shared among donors.

Method: immunoSEQ multiplex PCR; TCRdb's copy keeps in-frame clones and lacks some. The table has a few hundred thousand clones, 90% to 98% seen once; the top ten hold 0.25% to 0.35%. The rearrangement links TRBV9 to TRBJ1-2; D ambiguous. The TCR originated in a man aged 25 to 45 in good health. The specimen sequenced was memory CD8+ T cells sorted from blood. Indicated subset: CD45RO+ cells pooled with CCR7-negative TemRA cells. CDR3 DNA sequence: TGTGCCAGCAGCGTACCGGGAGCTAACTATGGCTACACCTTC. This translates into CASSVPGANYGYTF.